This TCR beta chain appears in the sequencing data of a study of T cells in Graves' hyperthyroidism and ophthalmopathy. When ophthalmopathy did not progress within 18 months, Graves' hyperthyroidism was considered stable. Patients were excluded for uncontrolled infection, other autoimmune disease, pregnancy or lactation. The diagnoses drew upon clinical symptoms, serum thyroxine and TRAb, thyroid ultrasound and orbital computed tomography. Of note for this clonotype: Its target is not known.

Study-level findings and limits: Most thyroid-expanded clonotypes above 0.001 were also found in blood.

The V and J ends lost 7 bases and 1 base respectively, with 10 bases between them. Germline V CDR1 and CDR2: SQVTM, ANQGSEA. The CDR3 covers 12 residues. Template material for amplifying TCR beta CDR3 regions consisted of RNA transcripts. The HTBI primer set served for first-round RT-PCR of the TCR CDR3. Each CDR3 protein gets one entry after TCRdb re-called the multiplex PCR reads with MiXCR. The sample holds 500,000 to 600,000 distinct CDR3 sequences, 46% seen once. The chain is built from TRBV29-1 and TRBJ1-2, with D hard to call. The sample comprised peripheral blood or thyroid tissue (not recorded which). This TCR was recovered from a young woman with Graves' hyperthyroidism. DNA for the CDR3: TGCAGCGCCGGATCAATTAACTATGGCTACACCTTC. This encodes CSAGSINYGYTF.